A selection of T cell receptor beta chains follows, all from one sample in a study of cytotoxic CD8 clonotypes in ibrutinib-treated CLL. Produced via immunoSEQ multiplex PCR; TCRdb's table is partial and in-frame only. The sample yields over 100,000 clones, approximately 83% seen once. Sequenced here: PBMCs, sampled after 24 months of ibrutinib treatment. These receptors all stem from a human donor with chronic lymphocytic leukemia. CDR3s include the opening cysteine and the closing phenylalanine or tryptophan. A D gene is named only where the DNA matches it firmly. Some rows mark clone size as missing; the rest say once, few, many or name a class of expanded clone.

-	TRBV29-1	TRBJ2-5	-	CSVDRTSRGQETQYF
-	TRBV5-6	TRBJ2-1	once	CASSLYNEQFF
-	TRBV2	TRBJ1-2	-	CASRTTGPYGYTF
-	TRBV19	TRBJ2-2	-	CASSMRGWAGELFF
TRBD1	TRBV5-8	TRBJ2-7	-	CASSFRDRGYEQYF
-	TRBV29-1	TRBJ1-5	-	CSVAQGWTRNQPQHF
-	TRBV5-5	TRBJ1-1	few	CASSLTAKGILHEAFF
-	TRBV7-3	TRBJ2-3	-	CASSSISTDTQYF
-	TRBV9	TRBJ2-2	-	CASSVGLGQTNTGELFF
-	TRBV28	TRBJ1-4	-	CASSPLQAYNEKLFF
-	TRBV9	TRBJ2-1	-	CASSLSGAAYNEQFF
TRBD2	TRBV18	TRBJ2-3	once	CAHKTSGTDTQYF
-	TRBV5-4	TRBJ2-7	-	CASSLGIRSQQYF
TRBD1	TRBV11-2	TRBJ2-5	-	CASSLERTGLETQYF
-	TRBV25-1	TRBJ1-2	-	CASSEWYRTNYGYTF
TRBD1	TRBV19	TRBJ1-5	-	CASSIDPHRQGGNQPQHF
-	TRBV28	TRBJ1-1	-	CASSTPGGGDTEAFF
-	TRBV28	TRBJ1-4	-	CASRGRRGNEKLFF
-	TRBV15	TRBJ2-6	-	CATSRDMAGADGANVLTF
TRBD1	TRBV13	TRBJ2-1	-	CASSFRDRDNEQFF
TRBD2	TRBV6-6	TRBJ2-7	-	CASSSLTGGYEQYF
-	TRBV4-2	TRBJ2-3	-	CASSQATDRDTQYF
-	TRBV28	TRBJ1-2	once	CASSSGTVSGDYTF